These 30 T cell receptor beta chains were all obtained from the same sample, sequenced in a study of T cells after yellow fever vaccination. TCRdb re-derived calls from the 5' RACE reads in MiXCR, one entry per CDR3 protein. The sample includes about 300,000 distinct CDR3 sequences, about 10% of them seen just once. The sample consisted of CD4+ T cells sorted from PBMCs, taken 5 days after the yellow fever booster vaccination. The origin of the receptors is a man between 18 and 35 years old who received the YFV17D yellow fever vaccine.

This clonotype was recorded at least ten times. V gene TRBV4-3 combines with J gene TRBJ1-4, with D tentatively TRBD1 (5 bases). Trimming shortened V by 0 bases and J by 8 bases, and 19 bases separated the two germline ends. Germline V CDR1 and CDR2: LGHNA, YSLEER. The CDR3 totals 17 residues. In DNA, the CDR3 is TGCGCCAGCAGCCAAGATCCTCAGGGTCTTTTGCACGAAAAACTGTTTTTT. It encodes CASSQDPQGLLHEKLFF.

The gene calls are TRBV20-1 and TRBJ1-1, with D possibly matching TRBD1 (6 bases). Germline CDR1 is DFQATT and CDR2 is SNEGSKA (reference sequence). The CDR3 sequence is 13 residues long. V dropped 5 bases and J dropped 4 bases, with 14 bases sitting between them. The CDR3 loop is CSALDGTITEAFF. The DNA of the CDR3 is TGCAGTGCTTTGGACGGGACAATCACTGAAGCTTTCTTT.

This clonotype was seen ten or more times. The V and J genes are TRBV3-1 and TRBJ2-1, with D unclear. CDR1 and CDR2 from the germline V gene are LGHDT and YNNKEL (reference sequence). This CDR3 has 13 amino acids. The V end lost 6 bases, the J end lost 5 bases, and 11 bases lay between the germline ends. The CDR3, as DNA: TGTGCCAGCAGGAGTTGGCAGGACAATGAGCAGTTCTTC. Its protein is CASRSWQDNEQFF.

This clonotype was seen ten or more times. The CDR3 loop is CSARDTPTYEQYF. The CDR3, as DNA: TGCAGTGCTAGAGACACCCCAACCTACGAGCAGTACTTC. The rearrangement uses TRBV20-1 and TRBJ2-7, with D unclear. Trimming pared 0 bases from V and 2 bases from J, leaving 8 bases between. In germline, CDR1 is DFQATT, CDR2 SNEGSKA (reference sequence). There are 13 residues in the CDR3.

This clonotype came up a few times. The chain employs TRBV29-1 and TRBJ1-6; 8 nucleotides align to TRBD1. Germline lookup yields CDR1 SQVTM and CDR2 ANQGSEA. V lost 0 bases and J lost 1; bases outside the gene matches: 11. This CDR3 is 19 amino acids long. DNA for the CDR3: TGCAGCGTTGAAGATAGGCCGGACAGGGAGGGTTCCTATAATTCACCCCTCCACTTT. This encodes CSVEDRPDREGSYNSPLHF. Supplemented by reference TRBV29-1 and TRBJ1-6, the full variable domain reads SAVISQKPSRDICQRGTSLTIQCQVDSQVTMMFWYRQQPGQSLTLIATANQGSEATYESGFVIDKFPISRPNLTFSTLTVSNMSPEDSSIYLCSVEDRPDREGSYNSPLHFGNGTRLTVT.

This clonotype has a handful of counts. The chain recombines TRBV5-1 with TRBJ2-5; the D is unclear. This CDR3 has 16 amino acids. The germline V gene encodes CDR1 SGHRS and CDR2 YFSETQ. Trimming removed 0 bases at V and 5 bases at J, with 17 bases between. This CDR3 reads CASSLGALGGVETQYF. For the CDR3, the DNA is TGCGCCAGCAGCTTGGGGGCCCTCGGCGGAGTCGAGACCCAGTACTTC.

The chain carries TRBV5-4 and TRBJ2-5; D remains ambiguous. Trimming cost V 3 bases and J 2 bases, with 8 bases left between them. The CDR3 contains 13 residues. Germline V gene data show CDR1 as SGHNT and CDR2 as YYREEE (reference sequence). CDR3 loop: CASSWGSQETQYF. CDR3 bases: TGTGCCAGCAGCTGGGGTTCTCAAGAGACCCAGTACTTC.

The chain couples TRBV20-1 to TRBJ1-6; no clear D gene. Trimming cost V 0 bases and J 10 bases, with 13 bases left between them. Germline values: CDR1 DFQATT, CDR2 SNEGSKA (reference sequence). The CDR3 covers 14 residues. The CDR3 bases are TGCAGTGCTAGAGATTCTGCCACCAACTCACCCCTCCACTTT. Translation: CSARDSATNSPLHF.

The CDR3 protein is CASSFSGGLTDTQYF. CDR3 nucleotide sequence: TGCGCCAGCAGCTTTAGCGGGGGCCTCACAGATACGCAGTATTTT. The J gene is TRBJ2-3, the V gene TRBV5-1, with 9 bases aligning to TRBD2. V was pared by 2 bases and J by 2 bases, with 3 bases of the junction left unmatched. The CDR3 covers 15 residues. The V gene's germline CDR1 is SGHRS and CDR2 YFSETQ.

This clonotype came up a few times. This sequence joins TRBV20-1 and TRBJ2-3; 12 nucleotides line up with TRBD2. J lost 4 bases, V lost 2 bases, and 7 bases had no gene match. This CDR3 comprises 16 residues. Germline assignment: CDR1 DFQATT and CDR2 SNEGSKA (reference sequence). The CDR3 nucleotides read TGCAGTGCTAGACCTAGACTAGCGGGGGCGGCAGATACGCAGTATTTT. Translating it yields CSARPRLAGAADTQYF.

This clonotype was observed a few times. J is TRBJ2-6 and V is TRBV6-5; TRBD1 matches at 8 bases. The CDR3 loop spans 18 amino acids. Germline V gene lookup returns CDR1 MNHEY and CDR2 SVGAGI. V lost 7 bases, J lost 0 bases, and 11 bases stayed unmatched. The CDR3 nucleotides read TGTGCCAGCACCAAGACAGGGGCGGCATACTCTGGGGCCAACGTCCTGACTTTC. The encoded protein is CASTKTGAAYSGANVLTF.

In its sample, this clonotype was seen many times. The gene calls are TRBV6-6 and TRBJ2-5; possible D gene TRBD1, 6 bases. Germline V lookup: CDR1 MNHNY, CDR2 SVGAGI (reference sequence). The CDR3 sequence is 13 residues long. V shed 5 bases and J shed 4 bases, with 11 bases lying between them. The CDR3 DNA is TGTGCCAGCAGTACCGGGGACATAGAGACCCAGTACTTC. It is translated as CASSTGDIETQYF.

This clonotype was seen ten or more times. This chain uses TRBV5-6 with TRBJ1-2; perhaps TRBD1 as D (5 bases). The CDR3 loop spans 13 amino acids. CDR1 and CDR2 (germline): SGHDT, YYEEEE. The germline V and J ends were trimmed by 6 bases and 8 bases, with 17 bases remaining between them. CDR3 sequence: CASKGQGSGGYTF. CDR3 DNA sequence: TGTGCCAGCAAAGGGCAGGGCTCGGGCGGCTACACCTTC. Based on the CDR3 plus reference TRBV5-6 and TRBJ1-2, the full variable domain is DAGVTQSPTHLIKTRGQQVTLRCSPKSGHDTVSWYQQALGQGPQFIFQYYEEEERQRGNFPDRFSGHQFPNYSSELNVNALLLGDSALYLCASKGQGSGGYTFGSGTRLTVV.

This clonotype was counted at least ten times. The gene calls are TRBV6-6 and TRBJ2-1, with 11 bases matching TRBD2. The trim removed 2 bases at V and 3 bases at J, leaving 6 bases unmatched. Germline V gene data show CDR1 as MNHNY and CDR2 as SVGAGI (reference sequence). The CDR3 consists of 17 residues. The CDR3 bases are TGTGCCAGCAGTTACCCGACCACTAGCGGGGGCTACAATGAGCAGTTCTTC. This sequence encodes CASSYPTTSGGYNEQFF.

In its sample, this clonotype was seen many times. The CDR3 loop reads CASSLVRDTGELFF. For the CDR3, the DNA is TGTGCCAGCAGCTTAGTCCGGGACACCGGGGAGCTGTTTTTT. The V gene is TRBV7-2, the J gene TRBJ2-2; D gene unclear. V was shortened by 1 base and J by 3 bases, with 6 bases between the two germline ends. This CDR3 is built from 14 residues. Germline V CDR1 and CDR2: SGHTA, FQGNSA.

J is TRBJ1-5 and V is TRBV6-2 or TRBV6-3, with D maybe TRBD1 (6 bases). CDR1 MNHEY and CDR2 SVGEGT come from the germline V gene. V dropped 2 bases and J dropped 6 bases, with 14 bases sitting between them. The CDR3 length is 15 residues. The CDR3 nucleotides read TGTGCCAGCAGTTACGGAGGGGGAGACGCTCAGCCCCAGCATTTT. Amino acid sequence: CASSYGGGDAQPQHF.

This clonotype occurred a few times. The rearrangement joins TRBV7-3 to TRBJ1-1; no firm D call. The CDR3 has 15 residues. The germline CDR1 and CDR2 sequences are SGHTA and FQGTGA. V was pared by 5 bases and J by 1 base, with 14 bases between. The CDR3 region is CASSPSAQSNTEAFF. CDR3 nucleotide sequence: TGTGCCAGCAGCCCCTCCGCTCAATCGAACACTGAAGCTTTCTTT.

This clonotype was counted only a few times. The chain couples TRBV3-1 to TRBJ2-6; no clear D gene. Trimming shortened V by 1 base and J by 6 bases, and 10 bases separated the two germline ends. The CDR3 is 15 amino acids. CDR1 is LGHDT, CDR2 YNNKEL, per germline (reference sequence). DNA of the CDR3: TGTGCCAGCAGCCAAGGCTCACACCTGGCCAACGTCCTGACTTTC. This translates into CASSQGSHLANVLTF.

This clonotype was seen a few times. Here the CDR3 reads CASSIPHMNEQFF. CDR3 nucleotide sequence: TGTGCCAGTAGTATCCCGCACATGAATGAGCAGTTCTTC. The chain links TRBV19 to TRBJ2-1; D remains unclear. Germline CDR1 reads LNHDA; CDR2 reads SQIVND (reference sequence). V lost 3 bases and J 7 bases, leaving 10 bases between the germline ends. The length of the CDR3 is 13 residues.

This clonotype has only a few counts. The rearrangement joins TRBV12-3 or TRBV12-4 to TRBJ2-3; D is possibly TRBD2 (5 bases). The CDR3 covers 15 residues. The V end was cut by 6 bases, the J end by 5 bases, with 18 bases between. CDR3 sequence: CASSTRTGGGDTQYF. As DNA, the CDR3 is TGTGCCAGCAGCACACGGACCGGAGGCGGAGATACGCAGTATTTT.

J is TRBJ2-4 and V is TRBV4-2; tentatively, D is TRBD2 (6 bases). Trimming cost V 1 base and J 2 bases, with 15 bases left between them. The CDR3 loop spans 17 amino acids. Germline CDR1 is LGHNA and CDR2 is YNFKEQ. CDR3 loop: CASSQGPLAGPKNIQYF. Here the CDR3 DNA reads TGTGCCAGCAGCCAAGGTCCACTAGCTGGACCCAAAAACATTCAGTACTTC.

This clonotype was counted at least ten times. The V call is TRBV12-3 or TRBV12-4, the J call TRBJ2-6, with D perhaps matching TRBD1 (6 bases). CDR3 length equals 14 residues. V lost 7 bases and J lost 0, with 7 bases in between. The CDR3 protein is CASTRGSGANVLTF. The CDR3, as DNA: TGTGCCAGCACCAGGGGCTCTGGGGCCAACGTCCTGACTTTC.

The chain carries TRBV7-9 and TRBJ2-3; the D gene is possibly TRBD1 (5 bases). The germline gives CDR1 SEHNR, CDR2 FQNEAQ (reference sequence). This CDR3 is built from 14 residues. V was shortened by 5 bases and J by 2 bases, with 11 bases between the two germline ends. The CDR3 sequence: CASSPTVYTDTQYF. The CDR3 DNA reads as TGTGCCAGCAGCCCGACAGTTTACACAGATACGCAGTATTTT.

This clonotype was detected a few times. The chain links TRBV29-1 to TRBJ2-4; D not certain. The V end lost 4 bases, the J end lost 6 bases, and 10 bases lay between the germline ends. Germline V gene data show CDR1 as SQVTM and CDR2 as ANQGSEA. The CDR3 has 12 residues. As DNA, the CDR3 is TGCAGCGTTGGAATTGAGAGAAACATTCAGTACTTC. Its protein product is CSVGIERNIQYF.

This clonotype was counted a few times. The chain links TRBV7-8 to TRBJ2-5; the match to TRBD2 covers 7 bases. This CDR3 is 15 amino acids long. Trimming cost V 5 bases and J 1 base; bases outside gene matches: 7. CDR1 and CDR2 (germline): SGHVS, FQNEAQ. This chain's CDR3 is CASSPNWGGQETQYF. DNA of the CDR3: TGTGCCAGCAGCCCGAACTGGGGGGGCCAAGAGACCCAGTACTTC.

This clonotype came up many times. The gene calls are TRBV29-1 and TRBJ1-1; 7 nucleotides align to TRBD1. The CDR3 totals 14 residues. Trimming took 6 bases from V and 4 from J; bases not matched to a gene: 11. Germline V gene sequence: CDR1 SQVTM, CDR2 ANQGSEA. CDR3 region: CSVRGQGFGTEAFF. In DNA, the CDR3 is TGCAGCGTGAGGGGGCAGGGGTTTGGCACTGAAGCTTTCTTT.

This clonotype appeared many times. The J gene is TRBJ2-2, the V gene TRBV10-3; tentatively, D is TRBD2 (6 bases). The CDR3 length is 12 residues. V lost 8 bases and J lost 7, with 11 bases in between. The germline V gene has CDR1 ENHRY and CDR2 SYGVKD. The CDR3: CAIQTSGGELFF. CDR3 in DNA: TGTGCCATCCAGACTAGTGGCGGGGAGCTGTTTTTT.

This clonotype was seen a handful of times. V and J are TRBV7-2 and TRBJ1-1; 8 bases match TRBD1. Per the germline V gene, CDR1 is SGHTA and CDR2 is FQGNSA. The CDR3 loop spans 15 amino acids. V shed 5 bases and J 6 bases; nucleotides not matched to a gene: 11. The DNA of the CDR3 is TGTGCCAGCAGCAGTCGACAGGGGATATGGGCTGAAGCTTTCTTT. This codes for CASSSRQGIWAEAFF.

This clonotype appeared many times. The chain carries TRBV7-2 and TRBJ1-5; the D is unclear. The length of the CDR3 is 13 residues. Germline lookup yields CDR1 SGHTA and CDR2 FQGNSA. V lost 3 bases and J lost 6, with 9 bases in between. The CDR3 bases are TGTGCCAGCAGCTTCGGACCGAGTCAGCCCCAGCATTTT. Protein product: CASSFGPSQPQHF.

This clonotype occurred many times. The rearrangement joins TRBV24-1 to TRBJ2-3; 7 bases line up with TRBD2. Germline loops: CDR1 KGHDR, CDR2 SFDVKD. This CDR3 is built from 15 residues. The trim removed 6 bases at V and 2 bases at J, leaving 7 bases unmatched. The CDR3 protein is CATSRGGGPTDTQYF. CDR3 DNA: TGTGCCACCAGTCGCGGGGGAGGCCCCACAGATACGCAGTATTTT.